This T cell receptor (beta chain) stems from a study of cytomegalovirus exposure and HLA in healthy donors. Primers for the PCR totalled 60 Vbeta and 13 Jbeta. TCRdb keeps only in-frame clones here, not all; method: immunoSEQ multiplex PCR. Counted here are 130,000 or so clones, around 73% occurring once; the ten biggest clones make up more than 0.95%. Whereas donors were nominally healthy upon sampling, unrecorded immune exposures were probable. The study, taken as a whole, reports: Donor immune exposure was known only as CMV serostatus. From TCR beta sequences, most subjects' HLA-A and HLA-B alleles were reportedly predicted accurately. V- and J-gene trimming of TCR beta was linked (in a later analysis) to a missense DCLRE1C variant.

With regard to this clone: Its antigen is not known.

Deletions cut 1 base from V and 5 bases from J, with 11 bases between. This CDR3 contains 14 residues. Per the germline V gene, CDR1 is SGHTA and CDR2 is FQGNSA. Sequenced sample: PBMCs. The genes are TRBV7-2 and TRBJ1-1; D is undetermined. The receptor was isolated from a man in his forties or fifties in good health and CMV-seronegative. The CDR3 is CASSLERGRTEAFF. The CDR3 nucleotides read TGTGCCAGCAGCTTAGAGCGTGGGAGAACTGAAGCTTTCTTT.